Presented here are 17 T cell receptor beta chains from one specimen sequenced in a study of vaccination effects on CD4 cells after COVID-19. No antigen is known for these receptors. Expansion of antigen-specific CD4+ T cells with viral peptide pools was carried out by the ViraFEST assay before sequencing. Having been cultured for roughly 9 days, the cells underwent CD4+ T cell isolation. No vaccinee had earlier SARS-CoV-2 infection, and nucleocapsid antibodies were negative. Profiled with immunoSEQ multiplex PCR; TCRdb holds only in-frame clones, not every one. The sample has roughly 50,000 clones, 60% to 80% seen once. Sequencing used CD4+ T cells from PBMCs cultured with HCoV-OC43 spike peptides, obtained before COVID-19 vaccination. Subset in this sample: HCoV-OC43 spike overlapping peptide pool stimulation. These receptors were taken from a human donor who received a COVID-19 vaccine.

This clone appeared a few times. V is TRBV6-5 and J is TRBJ1-5; D gene ambiguous. CDR3 length equals 12 residues. Deletions cut 6 bases from V and 4 bases from J, with 7 bases between. From germline, CDR1 is MNHEY and CDR2 SVGAGI. The CDR3 region has the DNA TGTGCCAGCAGACAGTATAATCAGCCCCAGCATTTT. Protein product: CASRQYNQPQHF.

This clone was observed once. This chain connects TRBV5-1 to TRBJ2-5; 7 bases align to TRBD1. The germline V gene encodes CDR1 SGHRS and CDR2 YFSETQ. The CDR3 covers 15 residues. In DNA, the CDR3 is TGCGCGTGCCGACCGAGGGGGCAGGGTGAAGAGACCCAGTACTTC. It encodes CACRPRGQGEETQYF.

The rearrangement links TRBV6-5 to TRBJ1-4; D is perhaps TRBD1 (6 bases). Germline CDR1 reads MNHEY; CDR2 reads SVGAGI. V was clipped by 6 bases and J by 7 bases, with 18 bases between them. The CDR3 contains 15 residues. DNA for the CDR3: TGTGCCAGCAGAGGGGGAGGGGTCTCTAGTGAAAAACTGTTTTTT. Protein: CASRGGGVSSEKLFF.

This chain links TRBV3-1 (or the pseudogene TRBV3-2) with TRBJ1-1; 8 nucleotides align to TRBD1. Germline CDR1 LGHDT, CDR2 YNNKEL (reference sequence). After removal of 7 bases from V and 6 bases from J, the junction contained 13 bases not matched to a gene. The CDR3 has 15 amino acids. This CDR3 reads CASTSGTGLRAEAFF. In nucleotides, the CDR3 is TGTGCCAGCACCTCCGGGACAGGTCTCAGGGCTGAAGCTTTCTTT.

The J gene is TRBJ1-2, the V gene TRBV5-1; 8 nucleotides align to TRBD1. Per the germline V gene, CDR1 is SGHRS and CDR2 is YFSETQ. Trimming took 4 bases from V and 5 from J; bases not matched to a gene: 16. This CDR3 is 17 amino acids long. In DNA, the CDR3 is TGCGCCAGCAGCCGCGGGACAGGCTCACTCACCGTTTATGGCTACACCTTC. Translated: CASSRGTGSLTVYGYTF.

Only one count was recorded for this clone. The chain is built from TRBV10-1 and TRBJ2-3; D gene ambiguous. Trimming cost V 0 bases and J 0 bases, with 7 bases left between them. The CDR3 has 15 amino acids. Germline assignment: CDR1 WNHNN and CDR2 SYGVQD (reference sequence). CDR3 coding DNA: TGCGCCAGCAGTGAGTCAGGATTTAGCACAGATACGCAGTATTTT. This encodes CASSESGFSTDTQYF.

The genes are TRBV19 and TRBJ1-1, with D tentatively TRBD1 (6 bases). V was cut by 5 bases and J by 14 bases, with 21 bases left in between. Germline V gene lookup returns CDR1 LNHDA and CDR2 SQIVND (reference sequence). The CDR3 totals 13 residues. The CDR3 DNA reads TGTGCCAGTAGTGACTTGGGGACATCCCGGACCTTCTTT. As protein: CASSDLGTSRTFF.

CDR3 bases: TGCAGCGTTGAATACGTCCAAGAGACCCAGTACTTC. Translation: CSVEYVQETQYF. This rearrangement joins TRBV29-1 to TRBJ2-5; no firm D call. Trimming pared 2 bases from V and 1 base from J, leaving 5 bases between. Germline CDR1 reads SQVTM; CDR2 reads ANQGSEA. This CDR3 has 12 residues.

The J gene is TRBJ2-5, the V gene TRBV5-1; perhaps D is TRBD1 or TRBD2 (6 bases each). Germline V gives CDR1 SGHRS, CDR2 YFSETQ. The CDR3 spans 12 residues. V was cut by 5 bases and J by 4 bases, with 9 bases left in between. CDR3 bases: TGCGCCAGCAGTGAGGGGGGAGAGACCCAGTACTTC. Translated, it gives CASSEGGETQYF.

The V and J genes are TRBV2 and TRBJ1-1; the D gene is possibly TRBD1 (6 bases). Trimming removed 6 bases at V and 0 bases at J, with 8 bases between. From germline, CDR1 is SNHLY and CDR2 FYNNEI. The CDR3 length is 13 residues. Here the CDR3 reads CASRTGLNTEAFF. In DNA form, the CDR3 reads TGTGCCAGCAGGACAGGTCTGAACACTGAAGCTTTCTTT.

This chain links TRBV19 with TRBJ2-3; D might be TRBD1 (6 bases). Germline V gene sequence: CDR1 LNHDA, CDR2 SQIVND (reference sequence). V was trimmed by 6 bases and J by 6 bases, leaving 10 bases between them. The CDR3 covers 12 residues. CDR3 in amino acids: CASSNRADTQYF. The CDR3 DNA sequence: TGTGCCAGTAGCAACAGGGCTGATACGCAGTATTTT.

The rearrangement links TRBV10-3 to TRBJ1-1; possible D gene TRBD1, 5 bases. Germline-derived CDR1 and CDR2 are ENHRY and SYGVKD. This CDR3 is 15 amino acids long. The V gene lost 7 bases and the J gene lost 4 bases, with 19 bases spanning the gap. The CDR3 DNA follows: TGTGCCATCACGTCCTCAGGAGCGGGACGCACTGAAGCTTTCTTT. It is translated as CAITSSGAGRTEAFF.

The CDR3 DNA reads TGTGCCAGCAGCTCTAGAGTGCTTGCGGCAGATACGCAGTATTTT. Residues: CASSSRVLAADTQYF. The gene calls are TRBV7-2 and TRBJ2-3, with D unclear. The V gene's germline CDR1 is SGHTA and CDR2 FQGNSA. The CDR3 length is 15 residues. Trimming stripped 4 bases from V and 4 bases from J, with 15 bases between.

This clone was observed a single time. CDR3 nucleotide sequence: TGTGCCAGCAGCTTGGGGACAGGTGGTCGTGCAGATACGCAGTATTTT. Protein: CASSLGTGGRADTQYF. The chain employs TRBV5-4 and TRBJ2-3; 7 bases fit TRBD1. The V and J ends lost 0 bases and 4 bases, in that order; junction bases with no gene match: 8. This CDR3 has 16 amino acids. Per the germline V gene, CDR1 is SGHNT and CDR2 is YYREEE (reference sequence). Using reference TRBV5-4 and TRBJ2-3 for the parts outside the CDR3, the full variable domain is ETGVTQSPTHLIKTRGQQVTLRCSSQSGHNTVSWYQQALGQGPQFIFQYYREEENGRGNFPPRFSGLQFPNYSSELNVNALELDDSALYLCASSLGTGGRADTQYFGPGTRLTVL.

This clone has more than one count but fewer than ten. The chain carries TRBV11-2 and TRBJ2-7, with D possibly being TRBD1 (6 bases). Between the trimmed V and J ends, which lost 7 bases and 7 bases, there was a span of 20 bases. CDR1 SGHAT and CDR2 FQNNGV come from the germline V gene. The CDR3 runs 14 residues. The CDR3 nucleotides are TGTGCCAGCAACATTGAACAGGGATCGGGAGAGCAGTACGTC. Amino acids: CASNIEQGSGEQYV.

The chain recombines TRBV6-5 with TRBJ2-7, with TRBD1 matching 9 bases. CDR1 is MNHEY and CDR2 is SVGAGI in the germline V gene. CDR3 length: 13 amino acids. V was clipped by 10 bases and J by 1 base; unmatched bases: 5. The chain's CDR3 is CATGQGSSYEQYV. The CDR3 nucleotides are TGTGCCACCGGACAGGGGTCGTCCTACGAGCAGTACGTC.

The chain carries TRBV19 and TRBJ2-1; D is ambiguous. The CDR3 runs 14 residues. Trimming left V 7 bases short and J 5 bases short, with 15 bases between. Germline V CDR1 and CDR2: LNHDA, SQIVND (reference sequence). CDR3 bases: TGTGCCAGTAATAGGGCAGTCCCTCACAATGAGCAGTTCTTC. Amino acids: CASNRAVPHNEQFF.